One sample yielded the 14 T cell receptor beta chains listed below, sequenced in a study of blood T cell repertoires in COVID-19. TCRdb's copy holds only in-frame clones and misses some; the assay was immunoSEQ multiplex PCR. The profile covers over 200,000 clones, with 85% to 90% appearing a single time and 2% to 3% taken by the ten largest. Material: peripheral blood. The origin of the receptors is a man aged 25 to 40 with COVID-19, enrolled during active disease.

The chain uses TRBV12-5 and TRBJ1-5; TRBD1 might be the D (5 bases). The CDR3 is made up of 15 amino acids. Trimming stripped 6 bases from V and 0 bases from J, with 12 bases between. Germline CDR1 reads LGHNT; CDR2 reads FRNRAP. This CDR3 is CASGTPGFSNQPQHF. The CDR3 nucleotides read TGTGCTAGTGGAACCCCAGGGTTTAGCAATCAGCCCCAGCATTTT.

This sequence joins TRBV19 and TRBJ1-5; the D is unclear. With 6 bases removed from V and 0 bases from J, the gap between germline ends came to 12 bases. Germline CDR1 and CDR2: LNHDA and SQIVND (reference sequence). The CDR3 is 15 amino acids. In DNA form, the CDR3 reads TGTGCCAGTAGAGACTCGTATCTTAGCAATCAGCCCCAGCATTTT. It is translated as CASRDSYLSNQPQHF.

The rearrangement joins TRBV15 to TRBJ2-7, with no clear D. The V and J ends lost 1 base and 3 bases respectively, with 22 bases between them. CDR1 is LNHNV, CDR2 YYDKDF, per germline (reference sequence). The CDR3 has 18 amino acids. The CDR3 loop is CATSRVHLFRGALYEQYF. For the CDR3, the DNA is TGTGCCACCAGCAGAGTTCATCTCTTCCGCGGAGCTCTCTACGAGCAGTACTTC.

V usage is TRBV28 and J usage is TRBJ2-7, with D tentatively TRBD1 (6 bases). V gave up 8 bases and J gave up 4 bases, with 18 bases separating them. The CDR3 sequence is 14 residues long. CDR1 MDHEN and CDR2 SYDVKM come from the germline V gene. Here the CDR3 DNA reads TGTGCCAGCTCATACCCGGGCAGGGGTTACGAGCAGTACTTC. Protein product: CASSYPGRGYEQYF.

This clone has a count of ten or more. This chain connects TRBV5-1 to TRBJ2-7; possible D gene TRBD1, 6 bases. The V gene lost 0 bases and the J gene lost 4 bases, with 8 bases spanning the gap. Germline loops: CDR1 SGHRS, CDR2 YFSETQ. CDR3 size: 13 residues. In DNA form, the CDR3 reads TGCGCCAGCAGCTTGGATGACAGGTACGAGCAGTACTTC. Its protein is CASSLDDRYEQYF.

The rearrangement links TRBV5-4 to TRBJ1-1; D gene ambiguous. The germline V gene has CDR1 SGHNT and CDR2 YYREEE (reference sequence). V shed 0 bases and J shed 0 bases, with 15 bases lying between them. The CDR3 extends over 17 amino acids. CDR3 sequence reads: CASSLVQTSTMNTEAFF. CDR3 DNA sequence: TGTGCCAGCAGCTTGGTACAGACCAGTACAATGAACACTGAAGCTTTCTTT.

The chain couples TRBV5-1 to TRBJ1-1; D is uncertain. V was clipped by 0 bases and J by 11 bases, with 11 bases between them. There are 12 residues in the CDR3. The germline V gene encodes CDR1 SGHRS and CDR2 YFSETQ. The CDR3 region is CASSLAGSIAFF. The CDR3 nucleotides read TGCGCCAGCAGCTTGGCCGGGTCAATTGCTTTCTTT.

V and J are TRBV27 and TRBJ1-6, with 7 bases aligning to TRBD1. Germline V CDR1 and CDR2: MNHEY, SMNVEV (reference sequence). V gave up 5 bases and J gave up 6 bases; unmatched junction bases: 10. The CDR3 contains 16 residues. CDR3 bases: TGTGCCAGCAGTACACAGGGGATCGTACTTAATTCACCCCTCCACTTT. Amino acid sequence: CASSTQGIVLNSPLHF.

The gene calls are TRBV2 and TRBJ2-3; TRBD2 is a possible D gene (6 bases). This CDR3 region has 15 residues. Germline V gene lookup returns CDR1 SNHLY and CDR2 FYNNEI. The V gene lost 6 bases and the J gene lost 1 base, with 14 bases spanning the gap. The CDR3 coding sequence is TGTGCCAGCAGGGGACGCCCGGGGGGCACAGATACGCAGTATTTT. Translation gives CASRGRPGGTDTQYF. The complete variable domain, with remaining parts taken from reference TRBV2 and TRBJ2-3, reads EPEVTQTPSHQVTQMGQEVILRCVPISNHLYFYWYRQILGQKVEFLVSFYNNEISEKSEIFDDQFSVERPDGSNFTLKIRSTKLEDSAMYFCASRGRPGGTDTQYFGPGTRLTVL.

V usage is TRBV6-5 and J usage is TRBJ1-2, with TRBD1 matching over 9 bases. Germline V gene lookup returns CDR1 MNHEY and CDR2 SVGAGI. Germline trimming cut 7 bases from V and 5 bases from J; bases unmatched to any gene: 5. The CDR3 spans 13 residues. DNA of the CDR3: TGTGCCAGCATGGTGACAGGGGGGTATGGCTACACCTTC. Its protein is CASMVTGGYGYTF.

The V gene is TRBV2, the J gene TRBJ2-1; 8 bases agree with TRBD1. Per the germline V gene, CDR1 is SNHLY and CDR2 is FYNNEI. Losses at the gene ends were 6 bases for V and 4 bases for J; bases not matched to a gene: 8. The CDR3 is made up of 15 amino acids. The CDR3 is CASRTPGQEYNEQFF. CDR3 DNA sequence: TGTGCCAGCAGGACTCCGGGACAGGAATACAATGAGCAGTTCTTC.

V and J are TRBV3-1 (or the pseudogene TRBV3-2) and TRBJ2-5; 8 bases map to TRBD2. This CDR3 comprises 14 residues. J lost 7 bases, V lost 4 bases, and 8 bases had no gene match. Per germline, CDR1 LGHDT and CDR2 YNNKEL (reference sequence). CDR3 protein: CASSPGLGFVTQYF. DNA of the CDR3: TGTGCCAGCAGCCCGGGACTAGGTTTTGTGACCCAGTACTTC.

The J gene is TRBJ2-1, the V gene TRBV15; the D gene is possibly TRBD2 (5 bases). This CDR3 is built from 14 residues. The V end was cut by 3 bases, the J end by 7 bases, with 13 bases between. The germline V gene has CDR1 LNHNV and CDR2 YYDKDF (reference sequence). The CDR3 bases are TGTGCCACCAGCAGGTTGGGAGTGGGAAATGAGCAGTTCTTC. Amino acid sequence: CATSRLGVGNEQFF.

CDR3 in DNA: TGCGCCAGCAGCCCCCTTGGGAGTAGCGGGGGGGCCGGTTACAATGAGCAGTTCTTC. As protein: CASSPLGSSGGAGYNEQFF. The chain uses TRBV5-1 and TRBJ2-1, with 11 bases aligning to TRBD2. The J segment lost 4 bases and the V segment lost 4 bases, leaving 16 bases of the junction unmatched. This CDR3 has 19 residues. CDR1 is SGHRS, CDR2 YFSETQ, per germline.